The 7 T cell receptor beta chains presented below share a single source sample, sequenced in a study of radiotherapy plus CTLA-4 blockade in lung cancer. The data were produced by immunoSEQ multiplex PCR, yet TCRdb's version contains in-frame clones alone and is incomplete. The sample shows roughly 100,000 clones, about 81% of them seen only once. The sample here was peripheral blood, taken from a patient treated with radiotherapy plus ipilimumab. All receptors come from a human donor with non-small cell lung cancer who had a partial response to radiotherapy plus ipilimumab.

This sequence joins TRBV19 and TRBJ1-5, with D perhaps TRBD1 (6 bases). CDR3 length: 15 residues. Trimming stripped 4 bases from V and 0 bases from J, with 10 bases between. Germline loops: CDR1 LNHDA, CDR2 SQIVND (reference sequence). The CDR3 DNA sequence: TGTGCCAGTAGTACCACAGGGACTAGCAATCAGCCCCAGCATTTT. Its protein product is CASSTTGTSNQPQHF.

The chain links TRBV6-6 to TRBJ2-7, with 10 bases that match TRBD1. The CDR3 has 13 residues. Germline CDR1 and CDR2: MNHNY and SVGAGI (reference sequence). The V segment lost 8 bases and the J segment 4 bases; nucleotides outside the gene matches: 5. CDR3 DNA: TGTGCCAGCCCGACAGGGGGCAGTTACGAGCAGTACTTC. Protein sequence: CASPTGGSYEQYF.

The chain uses TRBV25-1 and TRBJ2-3, with 9 bases identical to TRBD2. Trimming cost V 7 bases and J 4 bases; bases outside gene matches: 6. The germline V gene encodes CDR1 MGHDK and CDR2 SYGVNS. The CDR3 covers 14 residues. CDR3 sequence reads: CASMRAGGSDTQYF. The CDR3 DNA reads TGTGCCAGCATGAGAGCGGGAGGATCAGATACGCAGTATTTT.

V usage is TRBV19 and J usage is TRBJ1-5; D not resolved. The CDR3 is 14 residues long. V was clipped by 5 bases and J by 2 bases, with 10 bases between them. Germline lookup yields CDR1 LNHDA and CDR2 SQIVND (reference sequence). As DNA, the CDR3 is TGTGCCAGTAGTGGGAGGGTAGGCAATCAGCCCCAGCATTTT. Protein: CASSGRVGNQPQHF.

This chain connects TRBV18 to TRBJ2-7; 11 bases line up with TRBD1. The J segment lost 6 bases and the V segment lost 3 bases, leaving 7 bases of the junction unmatched. Germline lookup yields CDR1 KGHSH and CDR2 LQKENI. The CDR3 contains 15 residues. Here the CDR3 DNA reads TGTGCCAGCTCACCTACCGGGACAGGGGGTACCGAGCAGTACTTC. The encoded protein is CASSPTGTGGTEQYF.

Many counts were recorded for this clone. V is TRBV7-3 and J is TRBJ2-2, with TRBD2 matching over 12 bases. The V gene's germline CDR1 is SGHTA and CDR2 FQGTGA. Losses at the gene ends were 2 bases for V and 3 bases for J; bases not matched to a gene: 4. The CDR3 covers 17 residues. In nucleotides, the CDR3 is TGTGCCAGCAGCTTATCTAGCGGGAGGGCCTACACCGGGGAGCTGTTTTTT. Protein: CASSLSSGRAYTGELFF. Based on the CDR3 plus reference TRBV7-3 and TRBJ2-2, the full variable domain is GAGVSQTPSNKVTEKGKYVELRCDPISGHTALYWYRQSLGQGPEFLIYFQGTGAADDSGLPNDRFFAVRPEGSVSTLKIQRTERGDSAVYLCASSLSSGRAYTGELFFGEGSRLTVL.

V and J are TRBV11-1 and TRBJ1-4, with 7 bases identical to TRBD1. Germline values: CDR1 SGHAT, CDR2 FQDESV (reference sequence). Unmatched junction bases numbered 6, after V lost 5 bases and J lost 0 bases. The CDR3 covers 16 residues. The CDR3 region is CASSGTVGATNEKLFF. In DNA, the CDR3 is TGTGCCAGCAGCGGGACAGTCGGCGCAACTAATGAAAAACTGTTTTTT.